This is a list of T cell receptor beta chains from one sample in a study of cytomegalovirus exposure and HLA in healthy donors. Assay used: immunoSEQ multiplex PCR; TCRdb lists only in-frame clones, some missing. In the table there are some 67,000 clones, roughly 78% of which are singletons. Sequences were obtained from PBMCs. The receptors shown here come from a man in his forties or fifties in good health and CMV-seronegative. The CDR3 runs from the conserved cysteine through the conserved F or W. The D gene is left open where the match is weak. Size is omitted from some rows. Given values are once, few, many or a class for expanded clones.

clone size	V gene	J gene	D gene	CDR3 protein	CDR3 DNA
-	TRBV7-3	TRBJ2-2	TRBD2	CASSPMRGGLNTGELFF	TGTGCCAGCAGCCCAATGCGGGGGGGCCTGAACACCGGGGAGCTGTTTTTT
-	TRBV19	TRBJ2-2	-	CASSIPRTSNTGELFF	TGTGCCAGTAGTATACCCCGGACAAGTAACACCGGGGAGCTGTTTTTT
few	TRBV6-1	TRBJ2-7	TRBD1	CASSSRGDRGYEQYF	TGTGCCAGCAGTTCTAGGGGGGACAGGGGTTACGAGCAGTACTTC
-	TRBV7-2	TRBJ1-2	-	CASSQNYYGYTF	TGTGCCAGCAGCCAAAACTACTATGGCTACACCTTC
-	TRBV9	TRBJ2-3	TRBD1	CASSPRTGRNTDTQYF	TGTGCCAGCAGCCCCAGGACAGGGAGAAACACAGATACGCAGTATTTT
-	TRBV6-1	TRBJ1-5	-	CASSRTVTNQPQHF	TGTGCCAGCAGTAGGACAGTGACGAATCAGCCCCAGCATTTT
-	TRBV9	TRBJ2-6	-	CASSGPRWAGISAGANVLTF	TGTGCCAGCAGCGGACCTCGATGGGCAGGGATAAGCGCTGGGGCCAACGTCCTGACTTTC
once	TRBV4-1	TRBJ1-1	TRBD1	CASSYRARQGLEAFF	TGCGCCAGCAGCTACCGAGCCCGACAGGGCCTAGAAGCTTTCTTT
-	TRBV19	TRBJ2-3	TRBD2	CASSLLSGRGTDTQYF	TGTGCCAGTAGCCTTCTTAGCGGGAGGGGCACAGATACGCAGTATTTT
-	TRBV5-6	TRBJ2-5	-	CASSVQKPGTQETQYF	TGTGCCAGCAGCGTTCAAAAACCGGGTACACAAGAGACCCAGTACTTC
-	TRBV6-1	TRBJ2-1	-	CASSGRLAYSYNEQFF	TGTGCCAGCAGTGGGCGTTTAGCGTACTCCTACAATGAGCAGTTCTTC
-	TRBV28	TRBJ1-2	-	CASSFTSGYTF	TGTGCCAGCAGTTTTACCAGTGGCTACACCTTC
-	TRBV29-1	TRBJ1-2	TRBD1	CSVVVKRGLSYGYTF	TGCAGCGTTGTAGTTAAAAGGGGGCTAAGCTATGGCTACACCTTC
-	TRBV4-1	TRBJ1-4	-	CASSQMPRGEKLFF	TGCGCCAGCAGCCAAATGCCAAGGGGTGAAAAACTGTTTTTT
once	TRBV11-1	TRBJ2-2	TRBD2	CASSPSTSGGVGTGELFF	TGTGCCAGCAGCCCTTCGACTAGCGGGGGGGTCGGCACCGGGGAGCTGTTTTTT
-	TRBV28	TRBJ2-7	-	CASSPSTSYEQYF	TGTGCCAGCAGTCCCTCTACGTCCTACGAGCAGTACTTC
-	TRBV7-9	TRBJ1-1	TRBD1	CASSPRQGNTEAFF	TGTGCCAGCAGCCCCCGACAGGGGAACACTGAAGCTTTCTTT
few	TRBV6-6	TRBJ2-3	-	CASTRQATSTDTQYF	TGTGCCAGCACTAGACAGGCTACCTCAACAGATACGCAGTATTTT
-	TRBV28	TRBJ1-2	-	CASSLVGVNYGYTF	TGTGCCAGCAGTTTAGTAGGGGTAAACTATGGCTACACCTTC
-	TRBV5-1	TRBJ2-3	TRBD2	CASSTSRAGGTDTQYF	TGCGCCAGCAGCACAAGTAGAGCGGGGGGTACAGATACGCAGTATTTT
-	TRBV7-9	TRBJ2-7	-	CASSLNTGATHEQYF	TGTGCCAGCAGCTTGAATACGGGAGCGACCCACGAGCAGTACTTC
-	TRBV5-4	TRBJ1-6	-	CASTSTQLNSPLHF	TGTGCCAGCACTTCGACTCAGCTTAATTCACCCCTCCACTTT
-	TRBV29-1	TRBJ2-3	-	CSVEAGPYTDTQYF	TGCAGCGTTGAGGCAGGGCCGTATACAGATACGCAGTATTTT
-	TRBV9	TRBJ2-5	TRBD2	CASSVGVGGGETQYF	TGTGCCAGCAGCGTAGGTGTGGGGGGGGGAGAGACCCAGTACTTC
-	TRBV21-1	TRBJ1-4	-	CASSNKKKSSSRDTFLNEKLFF	TGTGCCAGCAGCAACAAAAAAAAGTCCTCCTCCCGGGACACCTTTCTTAATGAAAAACTGTTTTTT
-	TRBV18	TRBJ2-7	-	CASSPPARGPSEQYF	TGTGCCAGCTCACCACCGGCCAGGGGCCCATCCGAGCAGTACTTC
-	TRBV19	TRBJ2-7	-	CASSHGGHSSYEQYF	TGTGCCAGTAGTCATGGGGGACATAGCTCCTACGAGCAGTACTTC
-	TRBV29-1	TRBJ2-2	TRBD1	CSARLQGATGELFF	TGCAGCGCCCGGTTACAGGGGGCAACCGGGGAGCTGTTTTTT
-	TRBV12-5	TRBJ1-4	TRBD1	CASGSTGTVSEKLFF	TGTGCTAGTGGTTCAACCGGGACAGTTAGTGAAAAACTGTTTTTT
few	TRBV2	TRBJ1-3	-	CASGASGNTIYF	TGTGCCAGCGGGGCCTCTGGAAACACCATATATTTT
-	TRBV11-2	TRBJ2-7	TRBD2	CASSLGLAGTYEQYF	TGTGCCAGCAGCTTAGGACTAGCGGGAACGTACGAGCAGTACTTC
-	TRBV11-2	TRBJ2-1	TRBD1	CASSTDRDPSYNEQFF	TGTGCCAGCAGCACCGACAGGGATCCGTCCTACAATGAGCAGTTCTTC
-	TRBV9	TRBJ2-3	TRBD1	CASTGTGTDTQYF	TGTGCCAGCACCGGGACAGGGACAGATACGCAGTATTTT